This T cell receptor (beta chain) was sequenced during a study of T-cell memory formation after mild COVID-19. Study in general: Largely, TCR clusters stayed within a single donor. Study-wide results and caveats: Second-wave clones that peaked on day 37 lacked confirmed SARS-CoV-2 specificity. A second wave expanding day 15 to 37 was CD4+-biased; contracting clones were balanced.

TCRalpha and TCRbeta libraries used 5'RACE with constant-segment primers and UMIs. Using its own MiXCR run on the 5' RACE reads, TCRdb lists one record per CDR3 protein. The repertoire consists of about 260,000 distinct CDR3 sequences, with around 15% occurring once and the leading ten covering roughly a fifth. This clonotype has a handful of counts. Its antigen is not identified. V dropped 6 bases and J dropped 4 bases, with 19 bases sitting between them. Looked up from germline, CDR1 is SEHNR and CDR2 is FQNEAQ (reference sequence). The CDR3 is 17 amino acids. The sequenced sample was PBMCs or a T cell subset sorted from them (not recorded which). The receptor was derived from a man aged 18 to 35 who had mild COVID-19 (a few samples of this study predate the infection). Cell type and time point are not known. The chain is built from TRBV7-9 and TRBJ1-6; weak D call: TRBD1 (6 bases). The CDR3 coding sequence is TGTGCCAGCAGACGATGGTCCGGACAGTCTTATAATTCACCCCTCCACTTT. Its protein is CASRRWSGQSYNSPLHF.